This section outlines one T cell receptor (beta chain) sequence together with its context. Its antigen is unknown. This sample is drawn from a study of shared clonotypes between healthy human individuals. Every subset had its genomic DNA shared out evenly among several immunoSEQ plates. Original data processing: Owing to the provision of junction-only sequences devoid of quality scores by immunoSEQ, filtering differed. Assay used: immunoSEQ multiplex PCR; TCRdb lists only in-frame clones, some missing. The DNA was the basis for D and trimming; V, J and clone size are from that table. The sample has around 2,100,000 clones; less than 95% are singletons. This CDR3 contains 14 residues. Germline V gene lookup returns CDR1 MNHEY and CDR2 SVGAGI. V lost 7 bases to trimming and J lost 7 bases, with 19 bases between them. Terminally differentiated effector memory CD45RA+ cells were excluded from the naive CD8 cells, which were CD45RO-negative and positively selected for CCR7.

Study-level results: Approximately 4.9% of naive CD4 clonotypes were shared across several donors.

Sequenced material: naive CD8+ T cells sorted from blood. This receptor was taken from a man younger than 35 in good health. This chain joins TRBV6-5 and TRBJ1-1; D may be TRBD1 (5 bases). The CDR3 region is CASNPTAGLREAFF. Here the CDR3 DNA reads TGTGCCAGCAATCCGACAGCAGGACTACGTGAAGCTTTCTTT.